The sequence of this TCR beta chain was determined in a study of regulatory T cells in long-lasting Graves disease. Across the whole study: Positive TSH receptor antibodies alongside over 5 years of antithyroid drugs were what marked Graves' disease as persistent.

Regarding time point: persistent/refractory GD, antithyroid drugs over 5 years with positive TRAb. Extracted PBMC RNA gave rise to the TCR library. Trimming pared 0 bases from V and 2 bases from J, leaving 8 bases between. Germline-derived CDR1 and CDR2 are SGHTS and YDEGEE. The CDR3 spans 14 residues. Arm-PCR of CDR3 regions and iRepertoire HTBI primers were used to build TCR beta libraries. TCRdb analysed the multiplex PCR reads with MiXCR anew, one entry per CDR3 protein. The data hold hundreds of thousands of distinct CDR3 sequences, with less than 20% observed a single time. This clonotype has only a few counts.

Sequencing was performed on peripheral blood mononuclear cells (PBMCs), taken when the disease was refractory, from a patient treated with antithyroid drugs. The sequence was obtained from a female donor with Graves disease. The chain has TRBV5-8 and TRBJ2-5; D is ambiguous. The CDR3 here is CASSLGQRQETQYF. CDR3 in DNA: TGTGCCAGCAGCTTGGGGCAGAGACAAGAGACCCAGTACTTC.